The rows below give T cell receptor beta chains drawn from one sample of a study of blood T cell repertoires in COVID-19. Using immunoSEQ multiplex PCR, the repertoire was profiled, and TCRdb retains in-frame clones only, with some absent. Of under 400,000 clones listed, almost 90% are singletons. Source material: PBMCs or T cells enriched from blood (not recorded which). The receptor source for this set is a woman in her twenties or thirties who had been exposed to COVID-19. Each CDR3 is given with its conserved first and last residue. Each record gives: CDR3 protein, CDR3 DNA, J gene, D gene, clone size, V gene. D genes are given only for firm matches. Clone size is given for some rows only: seen once, a few or many times, or a class if the clone is expanded.

cdr3_aa: CAWSVGTSSYEQYF
cdr3_nt: TGTGCCTGGAGTGTCGGGACTTCCTCCTACGAGCAGTACTTC
j_call: TRBJ2-7
d_call: -
clone_size: -
v_call: TRBV30

cdr3_aa: CATSRGQVSGNTIYF
cdr3_nt: TGTGCCACCAGCAGGGGACAAGTCTCTGGAAACACCATATATTTT
j_call: TRBJ1-3
d_call: -
clone_size: few
v_call: TRBV15

cdr3_aa: CASSYSVTGGPGELFF
cdr3_nt: TGTGCCAGCAGTTACTCGGTGACAGGGGGTCCCGGGGAGCTGTTTTTT
j_call: TRBJ2-2
d_call: TRBD1
clone_size: few
v_call: TRBV6-2/TRBV6-3

cdr3_aa: CASREGVIQYF
cdr3_nt: TGTGCCAGCCGGGAGGGCGTCATTCAGTACTTC
j_call: TRBJ2-4
d_call: TRBD2
clone_size: -
v_call: TRBV6-5

cdr3_aa: CASSLQGQWGLMNTEAFF
cdr3_nt: TGTGCCAGCAGCTTACAGGGCCAGTGGGGGCTTATGAACACTGAAGCTTTCTTT
j_call: TRBJ1-1
d_call: -
clone_size: once
v_call: TRBV11-3

cdr3_aa: CASSIRAGGTGASYNEQFF
cdr3_nt: TGTGCCAGTAGTATCCGGGCCGGGGGGACAGGGGCCTCCTACAATGAGCAGTTCTTC
j_call: TRBJ2-1
d_call: TRBD1
clone_size: -
v_call: TRBV19

cdr3_aa: CASSDGGLGSNNSPLHF
cdr3_nt: TGTGCCAGCAGTGACGGGGGACTCGGGTCGAATAATTCACCCCTCCACTTT
j_call: TRBJ1-6
d_call: -
clone_size: -
v_call: TRBV6-4

cdr3_aa: CASSLAGQGQETQYF
cdr3_nt: TGCGCCAGCAGCTTGGCGGGACAGGGGCAAGAGACCCAGTACTTC
j_call: TRBJ2-5
d_call: TRBD1
clone_size: -
v_call: TRBV5-1

cdr3_aa: CASSLTGTSGRAREYNEQFF
cdr3_nt: TGTGCCAGCAGCCTAACAGGGACTAGCGGGAGGGCCAGGGAGTACAATGAGCAGTTCTTC
j_call: TRBJ2-1
d_call: TRBD2
clone_size: -
v_call: TRBV7-3

cdr3_aa: CASSQASGTSYNEQFF
cdr3_nt: TGCGCCAGCAGCCAGGCGAGCGGTACCTCCTACAATGAGCAGTTCTTC
j_call: TRBJ2-1
d_call: -
clone_size: -
v_call: TRBV4-1

cdr3_aa: CASSFPGLREQYF
cdr3_nt: TGTGCCAGCAGTTTCCCAGGGCTCCGGGAGCAGTACTTC
j_call: TRBJ2-7
d_call: -
clone_size: -
v_call: TRBV28

cdr3_aa: CASGNRETYGYTF
cdr3_nt: TGTGCCAGCGGGAATCGGGAGACCTATGGCTACACCTTC
j_call: TRBJ1-2
d_call: -
clone_size: -
v_call: TRBV27

cdr3_aa: CASSSRLAGGADTQYF
cdr3_nt: TGTGCCAGTAGTTCTCGACTAGCGGGAGGAGCAGATACGCAGTATTTT
j_call: TRBJ2-3
d_call: TRBD2
clone_size: -
v_call: TRBV19

cdr3_aa: CASSLGQWNTEAFF
cdr3_nt: TGTGCCAGCAGTTTAGGGCAATGGAACACTGAAGCTTTCTTT
j_call: TRBJ1-1
d_call: -
clone_size: -
v_call: TRBV28

cdr3_aa: CASSFSSSSGREYEQFF
cdr3_nt: TGTGCCAGCAGCTTTTCCAGTAGTAGCGGGAGGGAATATGAGCAGTTCTTC
j_call: TRBJ2-1
d_call: TRBD2
clone_size: -
v_call: TRBV7-9

cdr3_aa: CASRPGKNGNTIYF
cdr3_nt: TGTGCCAGCAGACCCGGGAAAAATGGAAACACCATATATTTT
j_call: TRBJ1-3
d_call: -
clone_size: -
v_call: TRBV6-5

cdr3_aa: CASSPPTGEQFF
cdr3_nt: TGTGCCAGCAGCCCCCCTACTGGTGAGCAGTTCTTC
j_call: TRBJ2-1
d_call: -
clone_size: -
v_call: TRBV7-3

cdr3_aa: CASSPAPPDRGIYEQYF
cdr3_nt: TGCGCCAGCAGCCCGGCCCCGCCTGACAGGGGCATCTACGAGCAGTACTTC
j_call: TRBJ2-7
d_call: TRBD1
clone_size: -
v_call: TRBV5-1

cdr3_aa: CASSADRSAQYF
cdr3_nt: TGTGCCAGCAGCGCAGACAGGTCGGCCCAGTACTTC
j_call: TRBJ2-5
d_call: -
clone_size: -
v_call: TRBV9

cdr3_aa: CASSSRLAGDHEQYF
cdr3_nt: TGTGCCAGCAGCTCCAGACTAGCGGGAGACCACGAGCAGTACTTC
j_call: TRBJ2-7
d_call: TRBD2
clone_size: -
v_call: TRBV11-3